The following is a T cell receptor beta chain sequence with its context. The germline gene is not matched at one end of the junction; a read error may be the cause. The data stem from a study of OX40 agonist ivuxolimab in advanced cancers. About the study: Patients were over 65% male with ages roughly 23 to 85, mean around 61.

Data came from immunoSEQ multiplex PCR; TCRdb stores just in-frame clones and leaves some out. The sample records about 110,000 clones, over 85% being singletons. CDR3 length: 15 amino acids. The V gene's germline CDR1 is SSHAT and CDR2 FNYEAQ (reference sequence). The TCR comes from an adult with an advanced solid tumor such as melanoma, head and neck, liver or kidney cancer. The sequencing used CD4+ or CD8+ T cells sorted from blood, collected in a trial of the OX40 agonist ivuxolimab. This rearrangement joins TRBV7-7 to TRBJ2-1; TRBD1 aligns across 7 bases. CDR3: CASSPRTGSYNEQFF. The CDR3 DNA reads TGTGCTAGCAGCCCCCGGACAGGCTCCTACAATGAGCAGTTCTTC.